Following are 32 T cell receptor beta chains from one sample sequenced in a study of blood T cell repertoires in COVID-19 (dated by TCRdb to about 2020). Libraries were constructed by the immunoSEQ multiplex PCR assay. This immuneACCESS table, as held by TCRdb, lists in-frame sequences with V and J called but not all clones. Of the missing ones, under half trace to an unresolved V gene in checked studies; the others have no known cause. For this sample there are 650,000 to 800,000 clones; approximately 90% appear just once. The biggest ten clones account for approximately 0.25% of the sample. Specimen: peripheral blood. The origin of the receptors is a woman under 30 with acute or convalescent COVID-19.

This clone was recorded only once. This chain links TRBV19 with TRBJ2-1; no definite D call. With 5 bases removed from V and 4 bases from J, the gap between germline ends came to 6 bases. This CDR3 is 12 amino acids long. CDR1 and CDR2 from the germline V gene are LNHDA and SQIVND (reference sequence). The CDR3, as DNA: TGTGCCAGTAGTTCAGGATACAATGAGCAGTTCTTC. Amino acid sequence: CASSSGYNEQFF.

The chain joins TRBV7-9 to TRBJ1-2; D is ambiguous. Trimming took 5 bases from V and 1 from J, leaving 23 bases between them. CDR1 is SEHNR, CDR2 FQNEAQ, per germline (reference sequence). This CDR3 comprises 18 residues. The CDR3 coding sequence is TGTGCCAGCAGCCGATTCCCGCGGACGAGGGAGGGTAACTATGGCTACACCTTC. Protein: CASSRFPRTREGNYGYTF.

This clone was observed a single time. CDR3 protein: CASSPAGEAYYGYTF. The CDR3 region has the DNA TGCGCCAGCAGCCCTGCGGGAGAGGCTTACTATGGCTACACCTTC. The V and J genes are TRBV4-3 and TRBJ1-2; D call uncertain. The CDR3 consists of 15 residues. CDR1 is LGHNA and CDR2 is YSLEER in the germline V gene. Deletions cut 4 bases from V and 3 bases from J, with 15 bases between.

This chain joins TRBV5-4 and TRBJ2-2; 8 bases align to TRBD2. The length of the CDR3 is 15 residues. V was pared by 0 bases and J by 8 bases, with 6 bases of the junction left unmatched. Germline values: CDR1 SGHNT, CDR2 YYREEE (reference sequence). CDR3 nucleotides: TGTGCCAGCAGCTTGGCCGGGACTAGGAGGGGGGAGCTGTTTTTT. It codes for CASSLAGTRRGELFF.

This rearrangement joins TRBV24-1 to TRBJ2-3; D might be TRBD2 (6 bases). The germline CDR1 and CDR2 sequences are KGHDR and SFDVKD. V gave up 3 bases and J gave up 14 bases, with 14 bases separating them. The CDR3 covers 12 residues. DNA for the CDR3: TGTGCCACCAGTGATAGGGACTCAAGGCGGTATTTT. Amino acid sequence: CATSDRDSRRYF.

The chain joins TRBV24-1 to TRBJ2-4; TRBD2 aligns across 7 bases. This CDR3 comprises 15 residues. Unmatched junction bases numbered 7, after V lost 3 bases and J lost 6 bases. CDR1 and CDR2 (germline): KGHDR, SFDVKD. The CDR3 region has the DNA TGTGCCACCAGTGATAGCGGGGTTGATGTAAACATTCAGTACTTC. Translated, it gives CATSDSGVDVNIQYF.

The CDR3 loop reads CASSYGLAGETQYF. CDR3 DNA: TGTGCCAGCAGTTACGGGCTAGCGGGGGAGACCCAGTACTTC. The chain employs TRBV6-6 and TRBJ2-5, with 9 bases aligning to TRBD2. CDR3 size: 14 residues. Germline-derived CDR1 and CDR2 are MNHNY and SVGAGI (reference sequence). V gave up 2 bases and J gave up 5 bases; unmatched junction bases: 3.

V is TRBV18 and J is TRBJ1-4; no definite D call. The CDR3 loop spans 14 amino acids. Germline V gene data show CDR1 as KGHSH and CDR2 as LQKENI. The ends were cut back, 5 bases at V and 2 bases at J, with 9 bases in the middle. This chain's CDR3 is CASSRTETNEKLFF. The CDR3 bases are TGTGCCAGCTCAAGAACAGAGACTAATGAAAAACTGTTTTTT. Supplemented by reference TRBV18 and TRBJ1-4, the full variable domain reads NAGVMQNPRHLVRRRGQEARLRCSPMKGHSHVYWYRQLPEEGLKFMVYLQKENIIDESGMPKERFSAEFPKEGPSILRIQQVVRGDSAAYFCASSRTETNEKLFFGSGTQLSVL.

The DNA for the CDR3 is TGTGCCAGCAACACGAAAGGGGCCCCCTATGGCTACACCTTC. Protein sequence: CASNTKGAPYGYTF. The rearrangement joins TRBV7-2 to TRBJ1-2; tentative D call: TRBD1 (5 bases). The CDR3 spans 14 residues. Trimming shortened V by 7 bases and J by 4 bases, and 16 bases separated the two germline ends. The germline CDR1 and CDR2 sequences are SGHTA and FQGNSA.

This clone has a count of ten or more. The chain is built from TRBV6-5 and TRBJ1-1, with 9 bases matching TRBD1. The ends lost 9 bases at V and 4 bases at J; junction bases unmatched: 9. Germline V CDR1 and CDR2: MNHEY, SVGAGI. This CDR3 comprises 14 residues. The CDR3 spells CASNKGQGGTEAFF. The DNA for the CDR3 is TGTGCCAGTAACAAGGGACAGGGTGGCACTGAAGCTTTCTTT.

J is TRBJ1-3 and V is TRBV18; 7 bases agree with TRBD1. The CDR3 consists of 16 residues. V dropped 4 bases and J dropped 0; count of bases not matched to a gene: 6. CDR1 KGHSH and CDR2 LQKENI come from the germline V gene. The CDR3 loop is CASSRGQVDSGNTIYF. The CDR3 nucleotides are TGTGCCAGCTCACGTGGACAGGTCGACTCTGGAAACACCATATATTTT.

The chain uses TRBV6-5 and TRBJ2-6, with a possible D match to TRBD1 (6 bases). The V and J ends lost 10 bases and 3 bases respectively, with 13 bases between them. Germline lookup yields CDR1 MNHEY and CDR2 SVGAGI. The CDR3 is made up of 14 amino acids. The CDR3 loop is CATRTGIGANVLTF. CDR3 nucleotides: TGTGCCACCAGAACAGGGATTGGGGCCAACGTCCTGACTTTC.

The rearrangement links TRBV7-2 to TRBJ2-1; 8 bases match TRBD2. V dropped 5 bases and J dropped 4; count of bases not matched to a gene: 10. This CDR3 contains 16 residues. Germline CDR1 and CDR2: SGHTA and FQGNSA. This CDR3 is CASSPPGTRTYNEQFF. The CDR3 coding sequence is TGTGCCAGCAGCCCCCCCGGGACTAGGACATACAATGAGCAGTTCTTC.

The chain carries TRBV27 and TRBJ1-6; 9 bases align to TRBD1. CDR1 is MNHEY, CDR2 SMNVEV, per germline (reference sequence). V lost 6 bases and J lost 5; bases outside the gene matches: 8. The CDR3 contains 16 residues. CDR3 nucleotide sequence: TGTGCCAGCAGCCCTTGGGGACAGGGACATAATTCACCCCTCCACTTT. This encodes CASSPWGQGHNSPLHF.

This chain joins TRBV27 and TRBJ1-2; 7 bases are a match to TRBD1. Germline V CDR1 and CDR2: MNHEY, SMNVEV (reference sequence). The CDR3 runs to 13 residues. J gave up 2 bases and V 6 bases, and 3 bases lay outside the gene matches. The CDR3 coding sequence is TGTGCCAGCAGGAGGGGACAGAACTATGGCTACACCTTC. It is translated as CASRRGQNYGYTF.

The CDR3 nucleotides read TGTGCCAGCAGCGCCCGACAGGGACATAACTATGGCTACACCTTC. Translating it yields CASSARQGHNYGYTF. This chain connects TRBV9 to TRBJ1-2, with TRBD1 identical over 7 bases. The junction had 6 bases not matched to a gene; V was cut back by 3 bases and J by 1 base. Germline lookup yields CDR1 SGDLS and CDR2 YYNGEE. This CDR3 is 15 amino acids long.

The chain carries TRBV23-1 and TRBJ1-1; maybe TRBD1 (5 bases). TRBV23-1 qualifies as an ORF whose function is uncertain. This CDR3 contains 15 residues. Between the trimmed V and J ends, which lost 2 bases and 3 bases, there was a span of 13 bases. CDR3 loop: CASSQGSQGHTEAFF. As DNA, the CDR3 is TGCGCCAGCAGTCAAGGCTCCCAGGGCCACACTGAAGCTTTCTTT.

This clone occurred once. This sequence joins TRBV6-2 or TRBV6-3 and TRBJ2-7; no clear D. The CDR3 loop spans 12 amino acids. V lost 5 bases and J 0 bases, leaving 5 bases between the germline ends. In germline, CDR1 is MNHEY, CDR2 SVGEGT. The CDR3 nucleotides are TGTGCCAGCAGTGTGAGCTCCTACGAGCAGTACTTC. Translation: CASSVSSYEQYF.

The chain carries TRBV30 and TRBJ1-4; perhaps TRBD1 as D (6 bases). V lost 2 bases and J 8 bases, leaving 21 bases between the germline ends. This CDR3 contains 16 residues. Germline CDR1 is GTSNPN and CDR2 is SVGIG (reference sequence). The CDR3 loop reads CAWSRRPSYRVEKLFF. The CDR3 DNA is TGTGCCTGGAGTCGCCGACCCTCCTACAGGGTGGAAAAACTGTTTTTT.

The CDR3 nucleotides read TGTGCCAGCAGCACCCGGACAGGGATTGGGCAGCCCCAGCATTTT. It specifies CASSTRTGIGQPQHF. The rearrangement joins TRBV13 to TRBJ1-5; TRBD1 matches 8 bases. The CDR3 runs to 15 residues. The V segment lost 5 bases and the J segment 7 bases; nucleotides outside the gene matches: 10. From germline, CDR1 is PRHDT and CDR2 FYEKMQ (reference sequence). Looking up the rest from reference TRBV13 and TRBJ1-5 gives the full variable domain: AAGVIQSPRHLIKEKRETATLKCYPIPRHDTVYWYQQGPGQDPQFLISFYEKMQSDKGSIPDRFSAQQFSDYHSELNMSSLELGDSALYFCASSTRTGIGQPQHFGDGTRLSIL.

The chain uses TRBV21-1 and TRBJ1-1; TRBD1 is taken as the D call from the table, unchecked against the DNA. TRBV21-1 is recorded as a pseudogene. This CDR3 has 15 amino acids. Here the CDR3 DNA reads TGTGCCAGCAGCAAACGTTACCTACAACAGGATGGAGCTTTCTTT. Its protein product is CASSKRYLQQDGAFF.

About this clone: Other DNA sequences in the same sample also yield this CDR3. In DNA, the CDR3 is TGTGCCACCAGCAGAGCCAATTATGGCTACACCTTC. Its protein is CATSRANYGYTF. This chain joins TRBV15 and TRBJ1-2; D remains ambiguous. This CDR3 region has 12 residues. Germline CDR1 reads LNHNV; CDR2 reads YYDKDF (reference sequence). V lost 1 base to trimming and J lost 5 bases, with 5 bases between them.

This chain connects TRBV24-1 to TRBJ1-2; no definite D call. This CDR3 has 13 residues. Germline V gives CDR1 KGHDR, CDR2 SFDVKD. Trimming took off 0 bases at V and 5 bases at J, with 6 bases between the two ends. The chain's CDR3 is CATSDLTGYGYTF. The CDR3 DNA reads as TGTGCCACCAGTGATTTGACGGGGTATGGCTACACCTTC.

V gene TRBV7-8 combines with J gene TRBJ2-7; 8 positions match TRBD1. The V gene's germline CDR1 is SGHVS and CDR2 FQNEAQ. V dropped 5 bases and J dropped 5; count of bases not matched to a gene: 8. The CDR3 totals 14 residues. In nucleotides, the CDR3 is TGTGCCAGCAGCAACGGGACAGGTCACCACGAGCAGTACTTC. This codes for CASSNGTGHHEQYF.

About this clone: The sample contains more than one DNA sequence encoding this CDR3. The chain uses TRBV5-6 and TRBJ1-1; D is uncertain. V lost 0 bases and J 0 bases, leaving 6 bases between the germline ends. This CDR3 is 14 amino acids long. Germline V CDR1 and CDR2: SGHDT, YYEEEE. As DNA, the CDR3 is TGTGCCAGCAGCTTGGGCCGGTTGAACACTGAAGCTTTCTTT. The encoded protein is CASSLGRLNTEAFF. The complete variable domain, with remaining parts taken from reference TRBV5-6 and TRBJ1-1, reads DAGVTQSPTHLIKTRGQQVTLRCSPKSGHDTVSWYQQALGQGPQFIFQYYEEEERQRGNFPDRFSGHQFPNYSSELNVNALLLGDSALYLCASSLGRLNTEAFFGQGTRLTVV.

The chain joins TRBV28 to TRBJ1-5; the D gene is possibly TRBD1 (6 bases). Germline CDR1 reads MDHEN; CDR2 reads SYDVKM. This CDR3 has 15 amino acids. V shed 4 bases and J shed 5 bases, with 15 bases lying between them. The CDR3 nucleotides are TGTGCCAGCAGTTCGGGCAGGGGCTGGGATCAGCCCCAGCATTTT. This gives the protein CASSSGRGWDQPQHF.

The V gene is TRBV13, the J gene TRBJ2-7, with a weak D call TRBD1 (5 bases). Germline V gene data show CDR1 as PRHDT and CDR2 as FYEKMQ (reference sequence). Trimming shortened V by 0 bases and J by 3 bases, and 9 bases separated the two germline ends. The CDR3 runs to 14 residues. The CDR3 reads CASSLGREFYEQYF. The CDR3 nucleotides read TGTGCCAGCAGCTTAGGCAGGGAATTCTACGAGCAGTACTTC.

The chain carries TRBV11-2 and TRBJ2-3, with D maybe TRBD2 (5 bases). V gave up 1 base and J gave up 0 bases, with 8 bases separating them. Per the germline V gene, CDR1 is SGHAT and CDR2 is FQNNGV. This CDR3 is 15 amino acids long. In nucleotides, the CDR3 is TGTGCCAGCAGCTTAGGCTCGGGGAGCACAGATACGCAGTATTTT. It is translated as CASSLGSGSTDTQYF. Combining the CDR3 with reference TRBV11-2 and TRBJ2-3 gives the whole variable domain EAGVAQSPRYKIIEKRQSVAFWCNPISGHATLYWYQQILGQGPKLLIQFQNNGVVDDSQLPKDRFSAERLKGVDSTLKIQPAKLEDSAVYLCASSLGSGSTDTQYFGPGTRLTVL.

This chain joins TRBV20-1 and TRBJ1-1; weak D call: TRBD1 (5 bases). Deletions cut 6 bases from V and 8 bases from J, with 13 bases between. CDR1 is DFQATT, CDR2 SNEGSKA, per germline (reference sequence). The CDR3 is made up of 11 amino acids. The CDR3 DNA follows: TGCAGTGCAGCCGGGGGTTTAGAAGCTTTCTTT. The encoded protein is CSAAGGLEAFF.

V usage is TRBV19 and J usage is TRBJ2-2, with D possibly TRBD1 on 6 matching bases. The CDR3 sequence is 14 residues long. Germline CDR1 reads LNHDA; CDR2 reads SQIVND (reference sequence). Trimming removed 6 bases from V and 3 bases from J, with 11 bases in between. CDR3 protein: CASRWGPDTGELFF. In DNA form, the CDR3 reads TGTGCCAGTAGGTGGGGGCCAGACACCGGGGAGCTGTTTTTT.

J is TRBJ1-2 and V is TRBV5-1, with D perhaps matching TRBD1 (5 bases). The CDR3 length is 16 residues. Germline assignment: CDR1 SGHRS and CDR2 YFSETQ. The ends were cut back, 0 bases at V and 2 bases at J, with 14 bases in the middle. The CDR3 sequence: CASSLGLGGVNYGYTF. In nucleotides, the CDR3 is TGCGCCAGCAGCTTGGGTCTTGGGGGGGTCAACTATGGCTACACCTTC.

This clone has a handful of counts. The rearrangement uses TRBV13 and TRBJ1-1; D gene unclear. The CDR3 loop spans 13 amino acids. V dropped 5 bases and J dropped 0 bases, with 7 bases sitting between them. Germline CDR1 and CDR2: PRHDT and FYEKMQ (reference sequence). In DNA, the CDR3 is TGTGCCAGCAGCCTCCTTTTGAACACTGAAGCTTTCTTT. It encodes CASSLLLNTEAFF.